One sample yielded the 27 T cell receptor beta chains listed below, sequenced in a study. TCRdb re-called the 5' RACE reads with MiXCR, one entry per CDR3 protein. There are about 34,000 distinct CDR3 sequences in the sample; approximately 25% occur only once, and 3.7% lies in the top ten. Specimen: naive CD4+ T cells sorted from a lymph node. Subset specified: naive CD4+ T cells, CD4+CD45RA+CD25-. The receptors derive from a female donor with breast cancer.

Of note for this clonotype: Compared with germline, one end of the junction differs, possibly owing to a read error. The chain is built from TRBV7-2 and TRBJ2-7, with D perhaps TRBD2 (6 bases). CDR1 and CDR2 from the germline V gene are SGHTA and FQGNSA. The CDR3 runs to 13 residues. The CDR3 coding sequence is TGTGCCAGCAGCATAGCGGTAAGCTACGAGCAGTACTTC. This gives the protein CASSIAVSYEQYF. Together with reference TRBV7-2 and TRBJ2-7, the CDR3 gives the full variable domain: GAGVSQSPSNKVTEKGKDVELRCDPISGHTALYWYRQSLGQGLEFLIYFQGNSAPDKSGLPSDRFSAERTGGSVSTLTIQRTQQEDSAVYLCASSIAVSYEQYFGPGTRLTVT.

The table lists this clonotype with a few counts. The CDR3 loop is CASRDDRAYTEAFF. CDR3 DNA sequence: TGTGCCAGCAGAGACGACAGGGCCTACACTGAAGCTTTCTTT. This chain uses TRBV28 with TRBJ1-1; 7 bases are a match to TRBD1. Germline V gives CDR1 MDHEN, CDR2 SYDVKM. J gave up 3 bases and V 6 bases, and 7 bases lay outside the gene matches. The CDR3 runs to 14 residues. The full variable domain, rest sourced from reference TRBV28 and TRBJ1-1, is DVKVTQSSRYLVKRTGEKVFLECVQDMDHENMFWYRQDPGLGLRLIYFSYDVKMKEKGDIPEGYSVSREKKERFSLILESASTNQTSMYLCASRDDRAYTEAFFGQGTRLTVV.

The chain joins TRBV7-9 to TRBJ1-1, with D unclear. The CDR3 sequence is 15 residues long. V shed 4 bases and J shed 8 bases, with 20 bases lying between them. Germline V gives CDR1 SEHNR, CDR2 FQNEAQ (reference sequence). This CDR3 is CASSSPLGGAREAFF. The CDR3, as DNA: TGTGCCAGCAGCTCGCCCCTGGGTGGAGCCCGAGAAGCTTTCTTT.

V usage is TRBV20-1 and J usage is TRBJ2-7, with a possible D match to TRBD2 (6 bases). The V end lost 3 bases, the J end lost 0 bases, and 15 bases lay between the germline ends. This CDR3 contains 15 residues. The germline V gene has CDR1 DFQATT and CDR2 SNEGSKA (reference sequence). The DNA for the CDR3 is TGCAGTGCTAGGGTCCCCGGGAGTAGCTCCTACGAGCAGTACTTC. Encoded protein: CSARVPGSSSYEQYF.

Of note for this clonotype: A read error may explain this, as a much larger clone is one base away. The CDR3 DNA sequence: TGCGCCAGCAGCCCCCGGCCCGGGGTAAATGAAAAACTGCTTTTT. This codes for CASSPRPGVNEKLLF. The rearrangement links TRBV5-1 to TRBJ1-4; the D is unclear. Germline assignment: CDR1 SGHRS and CDR2 YFSETQ. The length of the CDR3 is 15 residues.

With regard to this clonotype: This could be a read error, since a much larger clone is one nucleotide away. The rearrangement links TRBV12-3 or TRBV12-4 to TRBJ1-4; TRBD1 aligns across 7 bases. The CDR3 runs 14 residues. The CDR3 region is CTSSLRQGPEKLFF. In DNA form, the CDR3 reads TGTACCAGCAGCCTGAGACAGGGTCCCGAAAAACTGTTTTTT.

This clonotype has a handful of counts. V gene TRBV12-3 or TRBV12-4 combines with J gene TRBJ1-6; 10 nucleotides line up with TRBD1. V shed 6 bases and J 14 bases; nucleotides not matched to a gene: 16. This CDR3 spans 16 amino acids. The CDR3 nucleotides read TGTGCCAGCAGCTCCTTGCCCGGGACAGGGGTCCCCACCCTCCACTTT. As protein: CASSSLPGTGVPTLHF.

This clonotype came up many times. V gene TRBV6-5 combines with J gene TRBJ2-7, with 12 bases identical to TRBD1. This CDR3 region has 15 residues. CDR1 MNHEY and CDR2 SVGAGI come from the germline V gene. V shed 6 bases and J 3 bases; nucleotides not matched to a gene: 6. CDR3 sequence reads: CASRNRDRGLYEQYF. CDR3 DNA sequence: TGTGCCAGCAGGAACCGGGACAGGGGGCTCTACGAGCAGTACTTC.

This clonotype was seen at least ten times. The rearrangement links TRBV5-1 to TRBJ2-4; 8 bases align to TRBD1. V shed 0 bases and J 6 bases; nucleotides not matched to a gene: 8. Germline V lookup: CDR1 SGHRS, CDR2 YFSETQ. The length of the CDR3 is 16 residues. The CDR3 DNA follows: TGCGCCAGCAGCTTGGGACAGGGGTTGATTCGAAACATTCAGTACTTC. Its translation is CASSLGQGLIRNIQYF.

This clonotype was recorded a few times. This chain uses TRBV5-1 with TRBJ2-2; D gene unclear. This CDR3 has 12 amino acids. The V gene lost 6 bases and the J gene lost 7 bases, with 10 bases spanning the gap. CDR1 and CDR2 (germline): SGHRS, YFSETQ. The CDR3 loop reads CASIRENGELFF. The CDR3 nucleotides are TGCGCCAGCATTAGGGAAAACGGGGAGCTGTTTTTT.

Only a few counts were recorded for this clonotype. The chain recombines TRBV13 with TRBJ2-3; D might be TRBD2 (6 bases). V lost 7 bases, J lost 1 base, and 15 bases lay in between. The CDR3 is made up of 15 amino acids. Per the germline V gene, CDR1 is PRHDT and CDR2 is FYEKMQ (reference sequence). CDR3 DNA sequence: TGTGCCAGCACCAATATCGCTAGCGGCACAGATACGCAGTATTTT. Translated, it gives CASTNIASGTDTQYF.

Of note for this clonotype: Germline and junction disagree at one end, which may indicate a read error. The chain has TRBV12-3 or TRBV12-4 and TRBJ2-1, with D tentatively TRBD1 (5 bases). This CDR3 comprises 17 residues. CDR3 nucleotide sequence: TGTGCCAGCAGTTTAGGGATAGGGGCAGGAGTCTACAATGAGCAGCTCTTC. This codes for CASSLGIGAGVYNEQLF.

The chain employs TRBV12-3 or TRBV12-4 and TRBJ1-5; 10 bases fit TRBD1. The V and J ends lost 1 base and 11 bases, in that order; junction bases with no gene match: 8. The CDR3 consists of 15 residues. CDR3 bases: TGTGCCAGCAGTTTAGGACAGGGGGCGGTTTCGTCCCAGCATTTT. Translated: CASSLGQGAVSSQHF.

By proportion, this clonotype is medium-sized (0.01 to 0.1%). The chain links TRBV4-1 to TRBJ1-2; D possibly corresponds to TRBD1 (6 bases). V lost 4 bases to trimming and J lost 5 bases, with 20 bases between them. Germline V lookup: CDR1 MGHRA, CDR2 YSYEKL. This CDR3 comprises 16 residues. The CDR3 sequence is CASSPGLTGLHYGYTF. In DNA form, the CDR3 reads TGCGCCAGCAGCCCCGGGTTAACAGGGCTTCATTATGGCTACACCTTC.

CDR3: CASSSDRGGTGANVLTF. CDR3 in DNA: TGCGCCAGCAGCTCTGACAGGGGGGGTACTGGGGCCAACGTCCTGACTTTC. The rearrangement links TRBV5-1 to TRBJ2-6; 9 bases fit TRBD1. Looked up from germline, CDR1 is SGHRS and CDR2 is YFSETQ. This CDR3 has 17 amino acids. With 3 bases clipped from V and 2 bases from J, the junction kept 6 bases outside the gene matches.

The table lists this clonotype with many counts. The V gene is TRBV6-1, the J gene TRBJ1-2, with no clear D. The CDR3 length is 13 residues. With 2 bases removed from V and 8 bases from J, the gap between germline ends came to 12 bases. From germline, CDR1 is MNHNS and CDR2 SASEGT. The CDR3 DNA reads TGTGCCAGCAGTGAAAATCTCCGGGAGGGCTACACCTTC. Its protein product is CASSENLREGYTF.

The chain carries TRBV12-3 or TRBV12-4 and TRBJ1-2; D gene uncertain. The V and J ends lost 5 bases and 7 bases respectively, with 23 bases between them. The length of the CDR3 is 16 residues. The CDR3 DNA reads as TGTGCCAGCAGTAAGACCCCACGGGGTTTAGATCGTGGCTACACCTTC. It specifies CASSKTPRGLDRGYTF.

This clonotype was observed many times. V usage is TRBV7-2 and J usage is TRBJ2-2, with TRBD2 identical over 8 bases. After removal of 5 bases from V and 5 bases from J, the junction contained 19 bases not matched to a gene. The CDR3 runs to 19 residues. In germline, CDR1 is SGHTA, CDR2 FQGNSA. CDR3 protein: CASSPRRREATARTGELFF. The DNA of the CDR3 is TGTGCCAGCAGCCCAAGGAGGCGGGAGGCCACGGCTCGTACCGGGGAGCTGTTTTTT.

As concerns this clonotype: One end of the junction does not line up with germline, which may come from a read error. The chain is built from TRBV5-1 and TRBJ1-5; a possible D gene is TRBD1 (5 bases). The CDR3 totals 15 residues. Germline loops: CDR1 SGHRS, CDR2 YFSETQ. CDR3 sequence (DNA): TGCGCCGGCAGCTTGGAAGGGGCTAGCAATCAGCCCCAGCATTTT. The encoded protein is CAGSLEGASNQPQHF.

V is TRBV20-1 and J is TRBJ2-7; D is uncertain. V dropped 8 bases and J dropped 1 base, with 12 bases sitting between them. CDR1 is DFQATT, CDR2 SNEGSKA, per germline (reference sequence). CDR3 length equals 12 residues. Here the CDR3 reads CSTERVSYEQYF. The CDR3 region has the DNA TGCAGTACTGAAAGGGTATCCTACGAGCAGTACTTC.

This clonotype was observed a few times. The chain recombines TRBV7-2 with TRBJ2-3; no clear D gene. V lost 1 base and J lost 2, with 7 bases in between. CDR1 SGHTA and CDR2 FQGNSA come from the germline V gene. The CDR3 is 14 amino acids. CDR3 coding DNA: TGTGCCAGCAGCTTAGACCCTTTCACAGATACGCAGTATTTT. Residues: CASSLDPFTDTQYF.

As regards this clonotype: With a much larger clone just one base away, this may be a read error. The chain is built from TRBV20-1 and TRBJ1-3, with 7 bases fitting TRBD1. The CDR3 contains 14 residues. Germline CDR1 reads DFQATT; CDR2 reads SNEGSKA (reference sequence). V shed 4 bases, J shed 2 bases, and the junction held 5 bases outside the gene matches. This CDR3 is CSAIIGGPGNTIYF. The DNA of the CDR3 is TGCAGTGCTATAATAGGGGGCCCTGGAAACACCATATATTTT.

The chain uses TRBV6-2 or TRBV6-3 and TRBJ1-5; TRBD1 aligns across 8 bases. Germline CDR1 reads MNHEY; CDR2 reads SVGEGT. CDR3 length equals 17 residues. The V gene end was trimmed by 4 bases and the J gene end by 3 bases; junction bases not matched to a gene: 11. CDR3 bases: TGTGCCAGCAGTTCCGGGACAGGTGGGGAAGACAATCAGCCCCAGCATTTT. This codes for CASSSGTGGEDNQPQHF.

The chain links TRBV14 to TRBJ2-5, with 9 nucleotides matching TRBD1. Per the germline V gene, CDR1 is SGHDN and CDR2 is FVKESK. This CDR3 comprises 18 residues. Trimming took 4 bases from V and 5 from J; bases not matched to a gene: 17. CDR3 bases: TGTGCCAGCAGCCCCACCGGGACAGGGACAATGCTCGGGGAGACCCAGTACTTC. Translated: CASSPTGTGTMLGETQYF. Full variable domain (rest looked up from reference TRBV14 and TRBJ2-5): EAGVTQFPSHSVIEKGQTVTLRCDPISGHDNLYWYRRVMGKEIKFLLHFVKESKQDESGMPNNRFLAERTGGTYSTLKVQPAELEDSGVYFCASSPTGTGTMLGETQYFGPGTRLLVL.

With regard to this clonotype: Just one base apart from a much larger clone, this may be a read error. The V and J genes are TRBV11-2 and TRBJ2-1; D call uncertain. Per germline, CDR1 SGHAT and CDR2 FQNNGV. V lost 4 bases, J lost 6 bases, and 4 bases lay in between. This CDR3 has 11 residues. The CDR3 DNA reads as TGTGCCAGCAGCTCGAGCAATGAGCAGTTCTTC. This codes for CASSSSNEQFF. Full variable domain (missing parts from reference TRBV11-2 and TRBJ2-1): EAGVAQSPRYKIIEKRQSVAFWCNPISGHATLYWYQQILGQGPKLLIQFQNNGVVDDSQLPKDRFSAERLKGVDSTLKIQPAKLEDSAVYLCASSSSNEQFFGPGTRLTVL.

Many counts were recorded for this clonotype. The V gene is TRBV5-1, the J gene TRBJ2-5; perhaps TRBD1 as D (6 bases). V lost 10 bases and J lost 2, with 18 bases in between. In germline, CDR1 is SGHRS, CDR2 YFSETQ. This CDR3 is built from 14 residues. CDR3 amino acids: CAANKGEQQETQYF. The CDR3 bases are TGCGCCGCAAATAAGGGGGAACAACAAGAGACCCAGTACTTC.

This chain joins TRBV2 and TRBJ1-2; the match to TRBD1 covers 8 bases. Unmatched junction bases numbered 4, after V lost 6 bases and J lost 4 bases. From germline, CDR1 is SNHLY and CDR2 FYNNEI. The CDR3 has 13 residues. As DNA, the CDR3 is TGTGCCAGCAGCGACGGACAGGGCTATGGCTACACCTTC. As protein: CASSDGQGYGYTF.